The entry below gives a single TCR beta chain sequence along with its context. Antigen specificity is unknown. These data belong to a study of CD8+CD57+ T cells in acquired aplastic anemia. General study points: Sharing between patients and controls was observed for roughly 29 CD8+ CDR3 sequences.

Genomic DNA acted as the template from which TCR beta VDJ combination and CDR3 sequence profiling were carried out. TCRdb passed the reads through MiXCR, listing each CDR3 protein once. The sample holds 150,000 to 200,000 distinct CDR3 sequences, around 65% seen once. Trimming at V came to 3 bases and at J to 5 bases, leaving 4 bases not matched to a gene. Germline lookup yields CDR1 DFQATT and CDR2 SNEGSKA (reference sequence). This CDR3 is 13 amino acids long. This sequence joins TRBV20-1 and TRBJ2-5, with 9 bases that match TRBD1. This TCR was recovered from a human donor with severe aplastic anemia or a healthy control (not recorded which). The specimen sequenced was sorted CD4+, CD8+, or CD8+CD57+ T cells (not recorded which) from PBMCs. DNA of the CDR3: TGCAGTGCTAGGTCGGACAGGGGTGAGACCCAGTACTTC. It yields the protein CSARSDRGETQYF.